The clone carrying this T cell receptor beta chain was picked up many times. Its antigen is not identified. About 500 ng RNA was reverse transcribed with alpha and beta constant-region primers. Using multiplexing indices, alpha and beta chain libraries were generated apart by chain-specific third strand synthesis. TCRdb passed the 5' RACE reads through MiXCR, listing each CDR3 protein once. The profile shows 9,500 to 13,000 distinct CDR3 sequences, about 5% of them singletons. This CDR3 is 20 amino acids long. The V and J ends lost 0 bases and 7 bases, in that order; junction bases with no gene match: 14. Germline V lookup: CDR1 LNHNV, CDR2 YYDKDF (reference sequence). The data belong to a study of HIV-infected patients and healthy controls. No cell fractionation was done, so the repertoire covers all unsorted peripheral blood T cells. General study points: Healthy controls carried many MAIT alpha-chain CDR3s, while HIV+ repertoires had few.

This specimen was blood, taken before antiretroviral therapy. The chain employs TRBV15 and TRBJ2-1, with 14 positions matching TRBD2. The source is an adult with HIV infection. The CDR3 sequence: CATSRDIRLAGGPSMNEQFF. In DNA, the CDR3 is TGTGCCACCAGCAGAGATATACGACTAGCGGGAGGGCCATCGATGAATGAGCAGTTCTTC. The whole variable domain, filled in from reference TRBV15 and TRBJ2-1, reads DAMVIQNPRYQVTQFGKPVTLSCSQTLNHNVMYWYQQKSSQAPKLLFHYYDKDFNNEADTPDNFQSRRPNTSFCFLDIRSPGLGDTAMYLCATSRDIRLAGGPSMNEQFFGPGTRLTVL.